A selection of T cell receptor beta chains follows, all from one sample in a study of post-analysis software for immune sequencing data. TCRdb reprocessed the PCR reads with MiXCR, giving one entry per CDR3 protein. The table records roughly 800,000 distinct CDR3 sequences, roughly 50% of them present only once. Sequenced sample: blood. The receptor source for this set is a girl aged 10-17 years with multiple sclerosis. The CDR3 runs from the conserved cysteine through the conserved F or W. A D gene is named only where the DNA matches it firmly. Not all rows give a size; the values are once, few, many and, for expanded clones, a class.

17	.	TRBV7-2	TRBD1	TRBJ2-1	TGTGCCAGCAGCTCCTGGACAGGGGGGACATCAATCGATGAGCAGTTCTTC	CASSSWTGGTSIDEQFF
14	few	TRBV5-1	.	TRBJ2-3	TGCGCCAGCAGCTTGGTTCCTAGCGCAGATACGCAGTATTTT	CASSLVPSADTQYF
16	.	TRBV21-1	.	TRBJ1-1	TGTGCCAGCAGCAAAGCTTTTGGGGGGCGGACCACTGAAGCTTTCTTT	CASSKAFGGRTTEAFF
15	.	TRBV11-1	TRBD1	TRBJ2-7	TGTGCCAGCAGCTCCAGGGGACAGGGGAAAGACGAGCAGTACTTC	CASSSRGQGKDEQYF
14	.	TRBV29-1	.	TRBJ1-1	TGCAGCGCCAAAGGTCGGGGGGCGGACACTGAAGCTTTCTTT	CSAKGRGADTEAFF
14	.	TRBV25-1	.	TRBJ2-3	TGTGCCAGCAGTGTTAGACAGGGCACAGATACGCAGTATTTT	CASSVRQGTDTQYF
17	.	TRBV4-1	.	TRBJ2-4	TGCGCCAGCAGCCAGCCACCAAGACTAGAAGGAGACAATGAGCAGTACTTC	CASSQPPRLEGDNEQYF
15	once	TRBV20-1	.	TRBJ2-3	TGCAGTGCTAGAGCCTGGGGAGAAGGGGCAGATACGCAGTATTTT	CSARAWGEGADTQYF
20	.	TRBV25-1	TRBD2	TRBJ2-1	TGTGCCAGCAGTGAAGGGCGGGGACTAGCGGGGGCAGGCGCCTACAATGAGCAGTTCTTC	CASSEGRGLAGAGAYNEQFF
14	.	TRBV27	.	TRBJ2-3	TGTGCCAGCAGCCCCTCAGGGTGGACAGATACGCAGTATTTT	CASSPSGWTDTQYF
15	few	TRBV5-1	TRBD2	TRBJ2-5	TGCGCCAGCGGCGGACTAGCGGGGCTTCAAGAGACCCAGTACTTC	CASGGLAGLQETQYF
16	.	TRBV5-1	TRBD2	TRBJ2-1	TGCGCCAGCAGCTTCGGGACTAGGGATATCGCGAATGAGCAGTTCTTC	CASSFGTRDIANEQFF
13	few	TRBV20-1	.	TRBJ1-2	TGCAGTGCCCTGACAGGAGTGGGCAGAGGCTACACCTTC	CSALTGVGRGYTF
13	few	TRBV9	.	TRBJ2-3	TGTGCCAGCAGCAAGGAGGGCTTCGATACGCAGTATTTT	CASSKEGFDTQYF
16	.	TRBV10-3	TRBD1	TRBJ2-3	TGTGCCATCAGCTCAGGGGGTCGGATAGGCACAGATACGCAGTATTTT	CAISSGGRIGTDTQYF
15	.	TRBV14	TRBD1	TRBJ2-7	TGTGCCAGCAGCTTCCGATGGACAGGGGGCTACGAGCAGTACTTC	CASSFRWTGGYEQYF
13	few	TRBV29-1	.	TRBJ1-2	TGCAGCGTGCCAGCGGAACCCACGGGAGGCTACACCTTC	CSVPAEPTGGYTF
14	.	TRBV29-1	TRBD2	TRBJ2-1	TGCAGCGTTGCTAGCGGGAGCTCCTACAATGAGCAGTTCTTC	CSVASGSSYNEQFF
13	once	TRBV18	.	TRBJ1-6	TGTGCCAGCTCACCACTATCAAATTCACCCCTCCACTTT	CASSPLSNSPLHF
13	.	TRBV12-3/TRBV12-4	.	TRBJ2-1	TGTGCCAGCAGTTTAAACGGGGTCAATGAGCAGTTCTTC	CASSLNGVNEQFF
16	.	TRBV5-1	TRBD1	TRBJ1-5	TGTGCCAGCAGCAACCTGGACAGGGGGCCCAATCAGCCCCAGCATTTT	CASSNLDRGPNQPQHF
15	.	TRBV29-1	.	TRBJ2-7	TGCAGCGTTGAGTCAGTGGGGAGTTCAACCTACGAGCAGTACTTC	CSVESVGSSTYEQYF
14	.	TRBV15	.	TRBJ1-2	TGTGCCACCGGAAAAACCAAGACAGACGATGGCTACACCTTC	CATGKTKTDDGYTF
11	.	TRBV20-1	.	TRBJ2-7	TGCAGTGCTACCCAGGCGACCGAGCAGTACTTC	CSATQATEQYF
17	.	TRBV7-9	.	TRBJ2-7	TGTGCCAGCAGCGGCTACGTCTTGACTCCAGGGGGGTACGAGCAGTACTTC	CASSGYVLTPGGYEQYF
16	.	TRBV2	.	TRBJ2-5	TGTGCCACCAGGACCCTGCCGGGGCAGGCCAAAGAGACCCAGTACTTC	CATRTLPGQAKETQYF
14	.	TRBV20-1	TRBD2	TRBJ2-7	TGCAGTGCTTTTAGCGGGAGTGTGGCCTACGAGCAGTACTTC	CSAFSGSVAYEQYF
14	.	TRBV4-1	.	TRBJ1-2	TGCGCCAGCAGCCAAGCTCCCAGGTACTATGGCTACACCTTC	CASSQAPRYYGYTF
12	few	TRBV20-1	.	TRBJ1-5	TGCAGTGCTGCAGGGACGGGGCAGCCCCAGCATTTT	CSAAGTGQPQHF
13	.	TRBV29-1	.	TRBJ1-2	TGCAGCGTTGTTGGCAGGGTAACCTATGGCTACACCTTC	CSVVGRVTYGYTF
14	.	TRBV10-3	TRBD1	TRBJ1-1	TGTGCCATCAGAGGAGGACAGGGGCAAACTGAAGCTTTCTTT	CAIRGGQGQTEAFF
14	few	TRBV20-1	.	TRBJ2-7	TGCAGTGCTAGAGAGACCAGGGGTCTGAACGAGCAGTACTTC	CSARETRGLNEQYF
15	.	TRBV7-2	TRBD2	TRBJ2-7	TGTGCCAGCAAACGAGCGGGGGGCCCCGTCTACGAGCAGTACTTC	CASKRAGGPVYEQYF
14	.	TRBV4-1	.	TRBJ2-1	TGCGCCAGCAGCCTTGACGGGGCCTACAATGAGCAGTTCTTC	CASSLDGAYNEQFF
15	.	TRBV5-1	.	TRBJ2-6	TGCGCCAGCAGCTGGGGCAACTCTGGGGCCAACGTCCTGACTTTC	CASSWGNSGANVLTF
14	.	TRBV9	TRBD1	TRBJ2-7	TGTGCCAGCGGCCGGGACAGGGCAGGGGACGAGCAGTACTTC	CASGRDRAGDEQYF
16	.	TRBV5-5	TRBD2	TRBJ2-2	TGTGCCAGCAGCTTGTCGGAGCGGGGGGGCACCGGGGAGCTGTTTTTT	CASSLSERGGTGELFF
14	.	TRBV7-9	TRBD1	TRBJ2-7	TGTGCCAGCAGCTCCGGGACAGGTCGCCACGAGCAGTACTTC	CASSSGTGRHEQYF
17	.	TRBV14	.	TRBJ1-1	TGTGCCAGCAGCCAGAGAGCTCGGGGGGGCCATCCCCCTGAGGCTTTCTTT	CASSQRARGGHPPEAFF
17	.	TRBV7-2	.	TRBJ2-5	TGTGCCAGCAGCCTTCGCAATGGGGGGCCGTCGGGAAAGACCCAGTACTTC	CASSLRNGGPSGKTQYF
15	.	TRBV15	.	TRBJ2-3	TGTGCCACCAGCAGAGATGGTCAAACTACAGATACGCAGTATTTT	CATSRDGQTTDTQYF
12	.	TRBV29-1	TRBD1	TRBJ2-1	TGCAGCGTCACCGGGACAGCCAATGAGCAGTTCTTC	CSVTGTANEQFF
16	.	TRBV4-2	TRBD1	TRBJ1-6	TGTGCCAGCAGCCAAGATGGACAGGGGGCAGATTCACCCCTCCACTTT	CASSQDGQGADSPLHF
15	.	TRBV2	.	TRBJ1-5	TGTGCCAGCAGTGAATCGGCCCGTAGCAATCAGCCCCAGCATTTT	CASSESARSNQPQHF
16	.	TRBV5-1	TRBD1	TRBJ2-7	TGCGCCAGCAGCCTCCGTCGTCCGGGACAGATTATCGAGCAGTACTTC	CASSLRRPGQIIEQYF
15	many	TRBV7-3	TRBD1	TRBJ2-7	TGTGCCAGCAGCTTAGGCGGGACAGGGACCTACGAGCAGTACTTC	CASSLGGTGTYEQYF
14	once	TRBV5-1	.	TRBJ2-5	TGCGCCAGCAGCGCAAACACGTACCAAGAGACCCAGTACTTC	CASSANTYQETQYF
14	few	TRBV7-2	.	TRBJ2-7	TGTGCCAGCAGCTTTCCGGGAGTCGAATACGAGCAGTACTTC	CASSFPGVEYEQYF
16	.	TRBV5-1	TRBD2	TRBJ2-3	TGCGCCAGCAGCTATAGACTAGCGCTTAGCACAGATACGCAGTATTTT	CASSYRLALSTDTQYF
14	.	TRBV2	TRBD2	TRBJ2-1	TGTGCCAGCAGTCAACCTAGCGGTGACAATGAGCAGTTCTTC	CASSQPSGDNEQFF
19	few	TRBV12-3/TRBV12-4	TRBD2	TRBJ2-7	TGTGCCAGCCGGGCCGGGACTAGCGGGAGGGCCGGATATTCCTACGAGCAGTACTTC	CASRAGTSGRAGYSYEQYF
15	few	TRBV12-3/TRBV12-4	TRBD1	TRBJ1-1	TGTGCCAGCAGTCCCCGCGCAGGGGGCGGCACTGAAGCTTTCTTT	CASSPRAGGGTEAFF